The rows below give T cell receptor beta chains drawn from one sample of a study of blood T cell repertoires in COVID-19. Clones were sequenced by immunoSEQ multiplex PCR, and TCRdb holds only the in-frame ones, with some missing. The table shows over 250,000 clones, with around 90% occurring only once. The sample taken for sequencing was PBMCs or T cells enriched from blood (not recorded which). Source of these receptors: a woman under 40 who had recovered from COVID-19. Each CDR3 is given with its conserved first and last residue. The D gene is left open where the match is weak. Size values are once, few and many counts, or a class for expanded clones, and some rows have none.

d_gene	abundance	v_gene	j_gene	CDR3nt	CDR3aa
TRBD2	NA	TRBV11-3	TRBJ2-3	TGTGCCAGCAGCTTAGGACTAGCGGGATTGTCAGATACGCAGTATTTT	CASSLGLAGLSDTQYF
TRBD1	NA	TRBV12-5	TRBJ1-5	TGTGCTAGTGGTTTGGTACGGGGCAAAGGACAGGGGGCTTCCCGTAGCAATCAGCCCCAGCATTTT	CASGLVRGKGQGASRSNQPQHF
NA	NA	TRBV30	TRBJ1-1	TGTGCCTGGAGTGTCCAAGGGGCCGAAGCTTTCTTT	CAWSVQGAEAFF
TRBD1	NA	TRBV28	TRBJ1-4	TGTGCCAGCAGTTTAACCGGACAGGCTGCAACTAATGAAAAACTGTTTTTT	CASSLTGQAATNEKLFF
NA	NA	TRBV19	TRBJ2-4	TGTGCCAGTAGCAATAGCGGAGGAGCCAAAAACATTCAGTACTTC	CASSNSGGAKNIQYF
TRBD1	NA	TRBV5-4	TRBJ2-3	TGTGCCAGCAGCTCCCGGGACAGGTACACAGATACGCAGTATTTT	CASSSRDRYTDTQYF
TRBD2	NA	TRBV15	TRBJ2-1	TGTGCCACCAGCAGGACTAGCGGGAGGGCCGCGAGCTCCTACAATGAGCAGTTCTTC	CATSRTSGRAASSYNEQFF
TRBD1	once	TRBV7-9	TRBJ2-7	TGTGCCAGCAGCACGCCTCCGGGACAGGGGTGGTACGAGCAGTACTTC	CASSTPPGQGWYEQYF
NA	NA	TRBV2	TRBJ1-5	TGTGCCAGCAGTGAAGGGGGCAGGCGGGACAATCAGCCCCAGCATTTT	CASSEGGRRDNQPQHF
NA	NA	TRBV7-9	TRBJ1-6	TGTGCCAGTGGTACGGGTCAATATAATTCACCCCTCCACTTT	CASGTGQYNSPLHF
NA	few	TRBV29-1	TRBJ2-2	TGCAGCGTCGCGGGTAGCCTTAACACCGGGGAGCTGTTTTTT	CSVAGSLNTGELFF
TRBD1	NA	TRBV29-1	TRBJ2-3	TGCAGCGCCACGACAGGGGTGGGGGATACGCAGTATTTT	CSATTGVGDTQYF
TRBD2	NA	TRBV5-4	TRBJ2-1	TGTGCCAGCAGCCCACGACTAGCGGGGACCTACAATGAGCAGTTCTTC	CASSPRLAGTYNEQFF
NA	few	TRBV14	TRBJ1-2	TGTGCCAGCAGCCCGCCTGGGGAGGGGTGGCTTGATGGCTACACCTTC	CASSPPGEGWLDGYTF
NA	once	TRBV29-1	TRBJ1-1	TGCAGCGCTACAGTGAACACTGAAGCTTTCTTT	CSATVNTEAFF
TRBD2	NA	TRBV6-2/TRBV6-3	TRBJ2-1	TGTGCCAGCAGTTCGGGGACTAGCGGGAGGGCCGGGTGGTTCAATGAGCAGTTCTTC	CASSSGTSGRAGWFNEQFF
NA	NA	TRBV27	TRBJ2-3	TGTGCCAGCAGCTTTCTTGTCACAGATACGCAGTATTTT	CASSFLVTDTQYF
NA	NA	TRBV6-2/TRBV6-3	TRBJ2-2	TGTGCCAGCAGCGGTACTAGTTTAGGTACCGGGGAGCTGTTTTTT	CASSGTSLGTGELFF
NA	NA	TRBV12-1	TRBJ2-3	TGTGCCAGCAGGAATGAAGTATGGCTAGCGGGAGTGGAGGTACCGACAGATACGCAGTATTTT	CASRNEVWLAGVEVPTDTQYF
NA	NA	TRBV29-1	TRBJ2-7	TGCAGCGCCCAGTGGTCCTCCTACGAGCAGTACTTC	CSAQWSSYEQYF
TRBD1	NA	TRBV28	TRBJ1-2	TGTGCCAGTTCCGCCGGGACAGGGTTAAGTTTCACCTTC	CASSAGTGLSFTF
NA	NA	TRBV19	TRBJ2-7	TGTGCCAGTAGTACTCTCGAAAGTAGATACGAGCAGTACTTC	CASSTLESRYEQYF